This passage covers 13 T cell receptor beta chains from one sample sequenced in a study of T-cell reconstitution after alpha-beta-depleted transplantation in children. The library targeted TCRbeta and was prepared with unique molecular identifiers. TCRdb passed the PCR reads through MiXCR, listing each CDR3 protein once. The table shows 450,000 to 700,000 distinct CDR3 sequences, with 25% to 30% occurring only once. The sample in question was PBMCs, obtained before TCRalphabeta/CD19-depleted stem cell transplant. Receptors were obtained from a boy younger than two with Wiskott-Aldrich syndrome, due to receive a stem cell transplant.

This chain links TRBV20-1 with TRBJ2-3; tentative D call: TRBD1 (6 bases). Germline V CDR1 and CDR2: DFQATT, SNEGSKA (reference sequence). CDR3 length: 15 residues. Trimming shortened V by 4 bases and J by 3 bases, and 17 bases separated the two germline ends. CDR3 DNA: TGCAGTGCTACGCAGGGGCGGACGAAAACAGATACGCAGTATTTT. Protein product: CSATQGRTKTDTQYF.

The rearrangement links TRBV12-5 to TRBJ2-3, with D perhaps TRBD2 (6 bases). This CDR3 is 18 amino acids long. V dropped 0 bases and J dropped 2 bases, with 18 bases sitting between them. Germline V gene lookup returns CDR1 LGHNT and CDR2 FRNRAP. The CDR3 DNA sequence: TGTGCTAGTGGTTTGGTACTGAAAGGAGGGCGGGACACAGATACGCAGTATTTT. Translation gives CASGLVLKGGRDTDTQYF. Complete variable domain (other parts from reference TRBV12-5 and TRBJ2-3): DARVTQTPRHKVTEMGQEVTMRCQPILGHNTVFWYRQTMMQGLELLAYFRNRAPLDDSGMPKDRFSAEMPDATLATLKIQPSEPRDSAVYFCASGLVLKGGRDTDTQYFGPGTRLTVL.

This clonotype was detected only a few times. CDR3 nucleotide sequence: TGTGCCACCAGCAGAGATCGTGGTGAGCAGTTCTTC. Translating it yields CATSRDRGEQFF. The chain links TRBV15 to TRBJ2-1; no clear D gene. There are 12 residues in the CDR3. CDR1 and CDR2 (germline): LNHNV, YYDKDF (reference sequence). V lost 0 bases and J 9 bases, leaving 6 bases between the germline ends.

This clonotype was observed a handful of times. The V call is TRBV6-2 or TRBV6-3, the J call TRBJ2-3; D remains ambiguous. This CDR3 region has 11 residues. CDR1 MNHEY and CDR2 SVGEGT come from the germline V gene. V was trimmed by 8 bases and J by 4 bases, leaving 7 bases between them. The CDR3 loop reads CASGRADTQYF. DNA of the CDR3: TGTGCCAGCGGTCGGGCAGATACGCAGTATTTT.

This clonotype was seen a few times. The chain employs TRBV27 and TRBJ2-4; D call uncertain. Per germline, CDR1 MNHEY and CDR2 SMNVEV (reference sequence). The CDR3 totals 17 residues. The germline V and J ends were trimmed by 0 bases and 0 bases, with 12 bases remaining between them. The CDR3 region has the DNA TGTGCCAGCAGTTTATCCGGCCGGTGGTTAGCCAAAAACATTCAGTACTTC. Its translation: CASSLSGRWLAKNIQYF.

This clonotype showed up just a few times. DNA of the CDR3: TGCGCCAGCAGCTCACAGGTTAGCTCCTACAATGAGCAGTTCTTC. Protein product: CASSSQVSSYNEQFF. The J gene is TRBJ2-1, the V gene TRBV5-1; a possible D gene is TRBD1 (5 bases). V was trimmed by 3 bases and J by 0 bases, leaving 10 bases between them. Germline V gene data show CDR1 as SGHRS and CDR2 as YFSETQ. The CDR3 runs 15 residues.

A few counts support this clonotype. The rearrangement joins TRBV7-2 to TRBJ2-1; 10 positions agree with TRBD2. V lost 6 bases, J lost 3 bases, and 8 bases stayed unmatched. Germline V CDR1 and CDR2: SGHTA, FQGNSA. CDR3 length: 16 amino acids. The CDR3 coding sequence is TGTGCCAGCAGACCTAAGAGGACTAGCGGCTACAATGAGCAGTTCTTC. Its translation: CASRPKRTSGYNEQFF.

This chain connects TRBV20-1 to TRBJ2-1; 7 nucleotides line up with TRBD2. CDR3 length: 12 residues. Germline assignment: CDR1 DFQATT and CDR2 SNEGSKA (reference sequence). Written as DNA, the CDR3 is TGCAGCGCTGAGCGGGACTACAATGAGCAGTTCTTC. Protein sequence: CSAERDYNEQFF.

The CDR3 DNA reads as TGCAGTGCTAGAGAAGCGAACACTGAAGCTTTCTTT. Protein sequence: CSAREANTEAFF. This chain joins TRBV20-1 and TRBJ1-1; D unresolved. The CDR3 has 12 amino acids. Trimming took off 0 bases at V and 1 base at J, with 3 bases between the two ends. From germline, CDR1 is DFQATT and CDR2 SNEGSKA (reference sequence).

The chain combines TRBV6-1 with TRBJ1-1; D is possibly TRBD1 (6 bases). There are 14 residues in the CDR3. Looked up from germline, CDR1 is MNHNS and CDR2 is SASEGT. V lost 7 bases to trimming and J lost 5 bases, with 17 bases between them. CDR3: CASTRERGLTEAFF. DNA of the CDR3: TGTGCCAGCACCCGAGAGCGGGGGCTGACTGAAGCTTTCTTT.

The chain uses TRBV6-2 or TRBV6-3 and TRBJ2-3, with 7 bases fitting TRBD2. Losses at the gene ends were 5 bases for V and 4 bases for J; bases not matched to a gene: 12. This CDR3 has 16 residues. In germline, CDR1 is MNHEY, CDR2 SVGEGT. Written as DNA, the CDR3 is TGTGCCAGCAGTCGTTATGTCGGGAGGAGTGCAGATACGCAGTATTTT. The encoded protein is CASSRYVGRSADTQYF.

The genes are TRBV19 and TRBJ1-1; 10 bases agree with TRBD1. The V segment lost 6 bases and the J segment 1 base; nucleotides outside the gene matches: 8. CDR1 and CDR2 (germline): LNHDA, SQIVND (reference sequence). This CDR3 contains 16 residues. For the CDR3, the DNA is TGTGCCAGTAGCAAACACCGGGACAGGGGGAACACTGAAGCTTTCTTT. Its protein is CASSKHRDRGNTEAFF.

The chain uses TRBV7-2 and TRBJ2-2; a possible D gene is TRBD2 (5 bases). V was pared by 1 base and J by 3 bases, with 9 bases between. CDR3 length: 15 amino acids. Per the germline V gene, CDR1 is SGHTA and CDR2 is FQGNSA. The CDR3 is CASSLEADYTGELFF. For the CDR3, the DNA is TGTGCCAGCAGCTTAGAAGCGGACTACACCGGGGAGCTGTTTTTT.